This TCR beta chain comes out of a study of Ad26.COV2.S vaccination and SARS-CoV-2 variants. Study-level results: Reportedly, spike-specific CD8+ and CD4+ T cell responses achieved substantial breadth once vaccination had taken place. The TCR-based breadth and depth measures might underestimate overall T cell responses.

Treatment noted: roughly 20 received Ad26.COV2.S at low or high dose, single or two shots; 5 received placebo; per-sample allocation not given. Vaccine and placebo recipients were sampled on day 63 after the first injection. Comment on this clone: The antigen is undetermined.

Sequencing used immunoSEQ multiplex PCR; TCRdb keeps in-frame clones, though not all of them. Of 250,000 to 300,000 clones listed, around 87% were seen once; the top ten hold about 3.6%. This specimen was peripheral blood, taken in a trial of Ad26.COV2.S vaccine versus placebo. The clonotype was recovered from a person aged 18-65 years who received the Ad26.COV2.S COVID-19 vaccine or a placebo.

CDR3 nucleotide sequence: TGTGCCAGCAGCTTAGGCCCAACAGGGGCCCACGAGCAGTACTTC. It is translated as CASSLGPTGAHEQYF. The chain couples TRBV11-2 to TRBJ2-7; 7 nucleotides line up with TRBD1. The V and J ends lost 1 base and 5 bases, in that order; junction bases with no gene match: 8. The CDR3 has 15 residues. Germline CDR1 reads SGHAT; CDR2 reads FQNNGV.